One T cell receptor beta chain is described in this entry. Its cognate antigen is unknown. This specimen belongs to a study of T cell responses to AZD1222 COVID-19 vaccine. Findings and caveats of the study: Repertoire sampling occurred only after the peak T cell response. AZD1222 recipients seropositive at baseline numbered only 5 or 6.

Sequencing used immunoSEQ multiplex PCR; TCRdb keeps in-frame clones, though not all of them. Of 120,000 or so clones in the sample, about 88% were seen once. Recipients boosted at about 4 weeks or about 12 weeks are pooled. This receptor was identified in an adult who received the AZD1222 COVID-19 vaccine. This specimen was peripheral blood, taken 28 days after the second AZD1222 dose.

The CDR3 spells CSVLLADTQYF. The CDR3 bases are TGCAGCGTTTTACTAGCGGATACGCAGTATTTT. The chain uses TRBV29-1 and TRBJ2-3; 7 positions match TRBD2. In germline, CDR1 is SQVTM, CDR2 ANQGSEA. V was clipped by 5 bases and J by 6 bases; unmatched bases: 2. There are 11 residues in the CDR3.